This T cell receptor (beta chain) comes out of a study of cytomegalovirus exposure and HLA in healthy donors. Vbeta (60) and Jbeta (13) primers were used in the PCR. This table comes from immunoSEQ multiplex PCR, and its TCRdb copy is limited to in-frame clones, with some not included. This sample has about 98,000 clones, with about 74% found just once. From germline, CDR1 is SQVTM and CDR2 ANQGSEA. This CDR3 has 13 amino acids. This sequence joins TRBV29-1 and TRBJ2-5; D remains unclear. The DNA end lines up better with TRBJ2-7; the J call may be wrong. Sequencing was done on a sample of PBMCs. The TCR comes from a man aged 60-69 years in good health and CMV-seropositive. CDR3 DNA sequence: TGCAGCGTTGGGGCCCAGAGCTCCTACGAGCAGTACTTC. Its protein product is CSVGAQSSYEQYF.